A single sample gave rise to the 19 T cell receptor beta chains below, sequenced in a study of shared clonotypes between healthy human individuals. TCRdb's table, derived via immunoSEQ multiplex PCR, lists solely in-frame clones and lacks some. The sample contains around 1.5 million clones, 95% to 99% of which appear only once. Sequenced input: naive CD4+ T cells sorted from blood. The subset was: CD45RA+ positively selected. The receptors here all came from a man younger than 40 in good health.

The chain combines TRBV19 with TRBJ2-7; tentatively, D is TRBD2 (5 bases). CDR1 and CDR2 from the germline V gene are LNHDA and SQIVND (reference sequence). CDR3 size: 14 residues. The ends were cut back, 3 bases at V and 2 bases at J, with 11 bases in the middle. The CDR3 DNA sequence: TGTGCCAGTAGTATGAGGGCAGGAGCCTACGAGCAGTACTTC. Translating it yields CASSMRAGAYEQYF.

The chain links TRBV7-2 to TRBJ2-1; D uncertain. The CDR3 is made up of 15 amino acids. The V gene's germline CDR1 is SGHTA and CDR2 FQGNSA. V shed 8 bases and J shed 4 bases, with 18 bases lying between them. This CDR3 is CASGEGPFTYNEQFF. The CDR3 region has the DNA TGTGCCAGCGGAGAAGGCCCTTTTACATACAATGAGCAGTTCTTC.

The chain joins TRBV28 to TRBJ1-5; TRBD1 matches 7 bases. CDR3 size: 16 residues. Looked up from germline, CDR1 is MDHEN and CDR2 is SYDVKM. V shed 2 bases and J 3 bases; nucleotides not matched to a gene: 7. The CDR3: CASSLPDRVPNQPQHF. CDR3 DNA sequence: TGTGCCAGCAGTTTACCTGACAGGGTGCCCAATCAGCCCCAGCATTTT.

The rearrangement uses TRBV10-3 and TRBJ2-3, with TRBD2 matching over 13 bases. Germline V lookup: CDR1 ENHRY, CDR2 SYGVKD. This CDR3 spans 18 amino acids. The junction had 9 bases not matched to a gene; V was cut back by 4 bases and J by 2 bases. CDR3 protein: CAISAGTSGKGVTDTQYF. The CDR3 DNA sequence: TGTGCCATCAGTGCTGGGACTAGCGGGAAGGGGGTCACAGATACGCAGTATTTT.

V usage is TRBV19 and J usage is TRBJ2-1; D may be TRBD2 (6 bases). CDR1 LNHDA and CDR2 SQIVND come from the germline V gene (reference sequence). The CDR3 sequence is 17 residues long. The V end lost 3 bases, the J end lost 4 bases, and 19 bases lay between the germline ends. Here the CDR3 reads CASSIEARDSSYNEQFF. The CDR3 bases are TGTGCCAGTAGTATCGAGGCCCGGGACTCCTCTTACAATGAGCAGTTCTTC.

The chain uses TRBV5-4 and TRBJ2-7, with TRBD1 as a possible D gene (5 bases). Trimming left V 0 bases short and J 2 bases short, with 9 bases between. The germline V gene encodes CDR1 SGHNT and CDR2 YYREEE (reference sequence). The CDR3 runs to 14 residues. The CDR3 coding sequence is TGTGCCAGCAGCTTGGATCCAGGGACCTACGAGCAGTACTTC. Residues: CASSLDPGTYEQYF.

The V call is TRBV14, the J call TRBJ2-1; 12 nucleotides agree with TRBD2. V trimming: 2 bases; J trimming: 5 bases; junction bases outside the gene matches: 4. The CDR3 extends over 16 amino acids. The V gene's germline CDR1 is SGHDN and CDR2 FVKESK. CDR3: CASSQKGLAGNNEQFF. The CDR3 bases are TGTGCCAGCAGCCAAAAAGGACTAGCGGGAAACAATGAGCAGTTCTTC.

The V gene is TRBV7-6, the J gene TRBJ2-7; D gene ambiguous. The CDR3 has 15 residues. V shed 3 bases and J shed 4 bases, with 16 bases lying between them. From germline, CDR1 is SGHVS and CDR2 FNYEAQ. The CDR3 DNA sequence: TGTGCCAGCAGCTTTTCCACCTCGACGGAATACGAGCAGTACTTC. Translation gives CASSFSTSTEYEQYF.

The rearrangement joins TRBV4-2 to TRBJ2-6, with D possibly matching TRBD2 (5 bases). CDR1 and CDR2 (germline): LGHNA, YNFKEQ. This CDR3 contains 16 residues. The V end lost 5 bases, the J end lost 5 bases, and 16 bases lay between the germline ends. CDR3: CASSERLQSRANVLTF. The CDR3 bases are TGTGCCAGCAGCGAGCGGTTACAAAGTCGGGCCAACGTCCTGACTTTC.

The J gene is TRBJ1-3, the V gene TRBV19; unclear D gene. With 2 bases removed from V and 0 bases from J, the gap between germline ends came to 17 bases. CDR1 and CDR2 (germline): LNHDA, SQIVND (reference sequence). CDR3 length equals 18 residues. CDR3 in DNA: TGTGCCAGTAGTATAATCGGCGCGGGCAGCCGCTCTGGAAACACCATATATTTT. It codes for CASSIIGAGSRSGNTIYF.

The count of this clone is one. The gene calls are TRBV23-1 and TRBJ1-2; D is undetermined. TRBV23-1 falls under the ORF class, with uncertain function. Trimming left V 6 bases short and J 8 bases short, with 10 bases between. This CDR3 is 11 amino acids long. DNA for the CDR3: TGCGCCAGCAGCACCAAGCGGGGCTACACCTTC. This codes for CASSTKRGYTF.

The CDR3 spells CASSGWNRNTEAFF. The CDR3 DNA is TGTGCCAGCAGCGGGTGGAACAGGAACACTGAAGCTTTCTTT. The rearrangement uses TRBV7-2 and TRBJ1-1; D remains ambiguous. Between the trimmed V and J ends, which lost 5 bases and 1 base, there was a span of 11 bases. CDR3 length equals 14 residues. From germline, CDR1 is SGHTA and CDR2 FQGNSA.

This chain links TRBV4-2 with TRBJ2-7; D is uncertain. V lost 2 bases, J lost 0 bases, and 14 bases lay in between. This CDR3 spans 16 amino acids. The germline V gene encodes CDR1 LGHNA and CDR2 YNFKEQ. The CDR3 nucleotides read TGTGCCAGCAGCCAACCGGGTGCACCCTCCTCCTACGAGCAGTACTTC. The encoded protein is CASSQPGAPSSYEQYF.

The J gene is TRBJ2-3, the V gene TRBV28, with 12 positions matching TRBD2. CDR3 length equals 18 residues. Trimming cost V 2 bases and J 0 bases; bases outside gene matches: 6. Germline V lookup: CDR1 MDHEN, CDR2 SYDVKM. As DNA, the CDR3 is TGTGCCAGCAGTTTAGTGGGACTAGCGGGCACTAGCACAGATACGCAGTATTTT. This sequence encodes CASSLVGLAGTSTDTQYF.

The count of this clone is one. V and J are TRBV5-1 and TRBJ2-5; possible D gene TRBD2, 6 bases. Germline CDR1 SGHRS, CDR2 YFSETQ. The CDR3 has 15 amino acids. The V end was cut by 1 base, the J end by 1 base, with 11 bases between. Here the CDR3 DNA reads TGCGCCAGCAGCTTGAAGGCTAGCGCCCAAGAGACCCAGTACTTC. Translated, it gives CASSLKASAQETQYF.

The rearrangement links TRBV5-6 to TRBJ2-5; TRBD2 aligns across 8 bases. Germline V lookup: CDR1 SGHDT, CDR2 YYEEEE. The CDR3 has 14 residues. V was pared by 4 bases and J by 1 base, with 3 bases of the junction left unmatched. The CDR3 sequence: CASSRSGTQETQYF. The CDR3, as DNA: TGTGCCAGCAGCCGTAGCGGGACCCAAGAGACCCAGTACTTC.

The chain joins TRBV2 to TRBJ2-7; D ambiguous. The CDR3 contains 14 residues. Germline V lookup: CDR1 SNHLY, CDR2 FYNNEI. Trimming stripped 4 bases from V and 5 bases from J, with 15 bases between. CDR3 in amino acids: CASSGAGGRNEQYF. CDR3 DNA: TGTGCCAGCAGTGGGGCAGGTGGAAGGAACGAGCAGTACTTC.

This chain uses TRBV27 with TRBJ1-4, with 7 bases matching TRBD1. V was pared by 1 base and J by 8 bases, with 4 bases of the junction left unmatched. Germline V gene sequence: CDR1 MNHEY, CDR2 SMNVEV (reference sequence). This CDR3 is 14 amino acids long. The CDR3 DNA reads as TGTGCCAGCAGTTTATATAAGGGGGCCGAAAAACTGTTTTTT. Protein: CASSLYKGAEKLFF.

The gene calls are TRBV5-6 and TRBJ1-2; a possible D gene is TRBD1 (5 bases). V lost 2 bases, J lost 7 bases, and 24 bases lay in between. The length of the CDR3 is 17 residues. The germline gives CDR1 SGHDT, CDR2 YYEEEE. CDR3 DNA: TGTGCCAGCAGCTTAGAGGGGATCCTCGAGGACCAACCTGGCTACACCTTC. This encodes CASSLEGILEDQPGYTF.